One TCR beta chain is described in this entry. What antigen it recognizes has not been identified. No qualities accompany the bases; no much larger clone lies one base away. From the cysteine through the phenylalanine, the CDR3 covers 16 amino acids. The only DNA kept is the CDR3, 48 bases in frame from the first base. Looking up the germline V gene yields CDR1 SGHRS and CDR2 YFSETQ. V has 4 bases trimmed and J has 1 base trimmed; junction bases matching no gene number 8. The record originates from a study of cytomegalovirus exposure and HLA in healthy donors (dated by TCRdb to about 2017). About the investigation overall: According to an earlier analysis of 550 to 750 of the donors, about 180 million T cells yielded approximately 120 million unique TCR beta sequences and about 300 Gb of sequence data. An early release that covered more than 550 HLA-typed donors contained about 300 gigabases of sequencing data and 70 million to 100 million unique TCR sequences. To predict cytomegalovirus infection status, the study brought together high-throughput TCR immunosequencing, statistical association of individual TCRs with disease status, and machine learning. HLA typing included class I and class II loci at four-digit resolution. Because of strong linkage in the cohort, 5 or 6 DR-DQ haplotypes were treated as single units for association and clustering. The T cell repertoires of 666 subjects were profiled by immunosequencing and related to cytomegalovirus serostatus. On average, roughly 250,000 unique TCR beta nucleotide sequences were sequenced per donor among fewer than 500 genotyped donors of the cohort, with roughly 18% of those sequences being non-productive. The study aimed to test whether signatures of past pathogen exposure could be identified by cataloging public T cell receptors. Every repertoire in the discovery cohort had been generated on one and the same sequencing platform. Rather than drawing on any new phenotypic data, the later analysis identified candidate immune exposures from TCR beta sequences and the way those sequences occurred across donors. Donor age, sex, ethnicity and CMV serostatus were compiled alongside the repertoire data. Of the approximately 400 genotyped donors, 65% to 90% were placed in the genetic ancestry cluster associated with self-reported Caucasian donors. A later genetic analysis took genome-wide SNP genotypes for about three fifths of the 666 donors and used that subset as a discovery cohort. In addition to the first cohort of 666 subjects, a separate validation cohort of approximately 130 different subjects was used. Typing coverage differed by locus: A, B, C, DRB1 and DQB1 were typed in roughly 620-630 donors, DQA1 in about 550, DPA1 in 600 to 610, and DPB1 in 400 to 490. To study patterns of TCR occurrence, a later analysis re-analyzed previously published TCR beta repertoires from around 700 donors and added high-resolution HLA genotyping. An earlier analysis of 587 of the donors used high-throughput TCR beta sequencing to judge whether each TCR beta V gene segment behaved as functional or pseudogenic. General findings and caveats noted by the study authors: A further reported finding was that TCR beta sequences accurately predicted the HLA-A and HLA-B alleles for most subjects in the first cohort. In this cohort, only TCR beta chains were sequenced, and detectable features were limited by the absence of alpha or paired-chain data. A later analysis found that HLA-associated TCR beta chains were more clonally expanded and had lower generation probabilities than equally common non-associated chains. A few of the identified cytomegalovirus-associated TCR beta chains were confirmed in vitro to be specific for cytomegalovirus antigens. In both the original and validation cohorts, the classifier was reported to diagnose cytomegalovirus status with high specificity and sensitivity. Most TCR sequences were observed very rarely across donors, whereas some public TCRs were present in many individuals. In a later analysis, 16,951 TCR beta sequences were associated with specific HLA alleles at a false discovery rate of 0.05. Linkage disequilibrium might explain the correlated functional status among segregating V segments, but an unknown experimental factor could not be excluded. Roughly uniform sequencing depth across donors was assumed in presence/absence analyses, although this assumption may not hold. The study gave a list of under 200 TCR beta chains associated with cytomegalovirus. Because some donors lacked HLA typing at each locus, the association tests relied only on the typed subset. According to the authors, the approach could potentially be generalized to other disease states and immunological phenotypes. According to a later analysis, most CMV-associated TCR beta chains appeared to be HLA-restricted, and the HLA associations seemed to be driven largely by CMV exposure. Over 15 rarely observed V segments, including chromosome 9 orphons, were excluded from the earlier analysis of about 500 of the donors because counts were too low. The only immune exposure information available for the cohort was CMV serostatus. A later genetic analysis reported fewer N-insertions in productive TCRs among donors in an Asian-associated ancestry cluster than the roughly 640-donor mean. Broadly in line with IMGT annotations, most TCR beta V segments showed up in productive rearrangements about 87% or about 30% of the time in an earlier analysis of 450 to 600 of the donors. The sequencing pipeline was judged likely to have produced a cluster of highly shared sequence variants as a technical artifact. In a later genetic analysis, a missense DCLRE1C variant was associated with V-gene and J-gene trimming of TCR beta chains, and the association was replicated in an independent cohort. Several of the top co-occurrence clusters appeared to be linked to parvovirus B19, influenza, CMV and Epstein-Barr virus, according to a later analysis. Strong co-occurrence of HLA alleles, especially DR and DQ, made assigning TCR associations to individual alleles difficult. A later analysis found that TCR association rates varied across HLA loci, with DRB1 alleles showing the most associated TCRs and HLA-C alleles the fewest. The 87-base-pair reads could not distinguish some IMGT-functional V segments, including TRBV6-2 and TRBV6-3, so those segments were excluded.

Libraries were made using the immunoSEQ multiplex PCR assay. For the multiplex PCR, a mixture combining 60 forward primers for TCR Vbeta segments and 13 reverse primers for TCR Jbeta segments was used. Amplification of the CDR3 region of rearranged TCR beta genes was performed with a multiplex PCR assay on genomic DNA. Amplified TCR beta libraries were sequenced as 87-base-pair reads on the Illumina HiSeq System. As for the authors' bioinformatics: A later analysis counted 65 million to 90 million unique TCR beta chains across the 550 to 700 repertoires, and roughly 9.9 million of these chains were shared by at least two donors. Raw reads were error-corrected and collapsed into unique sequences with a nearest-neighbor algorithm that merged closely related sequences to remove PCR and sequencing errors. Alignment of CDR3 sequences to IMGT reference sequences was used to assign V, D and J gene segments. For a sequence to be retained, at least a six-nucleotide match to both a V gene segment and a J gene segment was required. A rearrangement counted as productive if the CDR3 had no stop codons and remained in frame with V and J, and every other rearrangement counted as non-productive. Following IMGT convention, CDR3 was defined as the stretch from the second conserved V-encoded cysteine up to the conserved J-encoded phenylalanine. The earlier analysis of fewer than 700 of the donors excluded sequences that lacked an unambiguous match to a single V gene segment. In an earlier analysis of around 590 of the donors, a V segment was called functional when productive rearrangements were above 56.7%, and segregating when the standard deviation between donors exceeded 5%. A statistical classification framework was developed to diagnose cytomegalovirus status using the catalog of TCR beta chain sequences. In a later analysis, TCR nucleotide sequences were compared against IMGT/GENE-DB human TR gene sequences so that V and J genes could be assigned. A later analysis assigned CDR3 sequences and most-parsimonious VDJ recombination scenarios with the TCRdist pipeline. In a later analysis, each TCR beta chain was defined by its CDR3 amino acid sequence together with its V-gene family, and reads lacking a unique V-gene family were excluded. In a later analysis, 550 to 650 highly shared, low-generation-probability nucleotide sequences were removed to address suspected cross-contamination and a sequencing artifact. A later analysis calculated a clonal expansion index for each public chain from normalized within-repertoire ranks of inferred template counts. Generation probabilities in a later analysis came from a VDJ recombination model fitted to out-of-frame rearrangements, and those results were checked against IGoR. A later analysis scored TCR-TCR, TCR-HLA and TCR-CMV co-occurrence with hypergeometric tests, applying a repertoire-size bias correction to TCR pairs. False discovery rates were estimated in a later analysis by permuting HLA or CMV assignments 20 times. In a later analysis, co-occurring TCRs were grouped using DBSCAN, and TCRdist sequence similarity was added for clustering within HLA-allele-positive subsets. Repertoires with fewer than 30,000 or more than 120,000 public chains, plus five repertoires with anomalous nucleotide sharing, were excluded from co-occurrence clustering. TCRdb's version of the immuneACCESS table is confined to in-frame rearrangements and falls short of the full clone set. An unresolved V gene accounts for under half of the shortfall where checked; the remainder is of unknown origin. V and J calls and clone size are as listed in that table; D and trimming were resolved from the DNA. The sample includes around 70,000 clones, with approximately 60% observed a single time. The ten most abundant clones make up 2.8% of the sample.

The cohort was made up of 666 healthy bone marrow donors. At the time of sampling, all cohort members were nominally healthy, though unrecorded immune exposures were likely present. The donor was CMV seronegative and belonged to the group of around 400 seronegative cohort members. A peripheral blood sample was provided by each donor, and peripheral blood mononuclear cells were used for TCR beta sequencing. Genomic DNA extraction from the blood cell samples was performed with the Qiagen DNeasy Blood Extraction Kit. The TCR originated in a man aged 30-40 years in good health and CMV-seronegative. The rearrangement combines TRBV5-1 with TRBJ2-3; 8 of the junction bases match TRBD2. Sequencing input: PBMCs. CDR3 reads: CASSTSGAGGTDTQYF. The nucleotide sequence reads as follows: TGCGCCAGCAGCACGTCGGGAGCGGGGGGCACAGATACGCAGTATTTT.